Below, 24 T cell receptor beta chains from the same sample are listed, as sequenced in a study of read filtering for tumor transcriptome and immune sequencing. The library was built from about 400 ng RNA with molecular barcoded adaptors for alpha/delta and beta/gamma chains. TCRdb reprocessed the reads via MiXCR and lists one record per CDR3 protein. Among tens of thousands of distinct CDR3 sequences listed, about 18% were seen once. The specimen was a population of CD138-negative cells sorted from bone marrow. Receptor source: a donor older than 35 with multiple myeloma.

This clonotype showed up many times. The rearrangement links TRBV7-2 to TRBJ2-1; D remains ambiguous. Germline values: CDR1 SGHTA, CDR2 FQGNSA. The CDR3 consists of 16 residues. V was cut by 2 bases and J by 0 bases, with 11 bases left in between. As DNA, the CDR3 is TGTGCCAGCAGCTTAAGTTGGCGGAGCTCCTACAATGAGCAGTTCTTC. It is translated as CASSLSWRSSYNEQFF.

This clonotype was counted many times. This chain connects TRBV10-2 to TRBJ2-7; D is perhaps TRBD1 (6 bases). The CDR3 length is 13 residues. Germline V lookup: CDR1 WSHSY, CDR2 SAAADI. Between the trimmed V and J ends, which lost 6 bases and 4 bases, there was a span of 13 bases. The CDR3 reads CASSRGSRYEQYF. The CDR3 DNA reads as TGCGCCAGCAGCAGGGGTTCTAGGTACGAGCAGTACTTC.

This clonotype showed up many times. This chain connects TRBV10-3 to TRBJ2-5; a weak D match, TRBD1 (6 bases). V lost 4 bases to trimming and J lost 2 bases, with 8 bases between them. The length of the CDR3 is 13 residues. The germline gives CDR1 ENHRY, CDR2 SYGVKD. The CDR3 bases are TGTGCCATCAGTGCGGGACAACAAGAGACCCAGTACTTC. Its protein is CAISAGQQETQYF.

This clonotype was seen many times. This chain joins TRBV5-1 and TRBJ2-1, with D possibly matching TRBD2 (5 bases). V dropped 0 bases and J dropped 8 bases, with 12 bases sitting between them. CDR3 length: 14 residues. Germline assignment: CDR1 SGHRS and CDR2 YFSETQ. CDR3 in DNA: TGCGCCAGCAGCTTGGCTGCCGGAGCGGATGAGCAGTTCTTC. This gives the protein CASSLAAGADEQFF. Variable domain in full (rest from reference TRBV5-1 and TRBJ2-1): KAGVTQTPRYLIKTRGQQVTLSCSPISGHRSVSWYQQTPGQGLQFLFEYFSETQRNKGNFPGRFSGRQFSNSRSEMNVSTLELGDSALYLCASSLAAGADEQFFGPGTRLTVL.

This clonotype was detected ten times or more. The chain carries TRBV6-6 and TRBJ2-7, with D possibly called TRBD1 or TRBD2 (5 bases each). Trimming took off 2 bases at V and 0 bases at J, with 8 bases between the two ends. Germline V gene sequence: CDR1 MNHNY, CDR2 SVGAGI (reference sequence). The length of the CDR3 is 14 residues. CDR3 coding DNA: TGTGCCAGCAGTTACCAGGGAGACTCCTACGAGCAGTACTTC. Translating it yields CASSYQGDSYEQYF.

This clonotype was seen many times. The chain has TRBV27 and TRBJ2-1; the match to TRBD2 covers 14 bases. CDR1 and CDR2 (germline): MNHEY, SMNVEV (reference sequence). The CDR3 contains 18 residues. Losses at the gene ends were 3 bases for V and 4 bases for J; bases not matched to a gene: 8. The CDR3 loop is CASSLGLAGELRYNEQFF. CDR3 nucleotides: TGTGCCAGCAGTTTGGGACTAGCGGGGGAGCTAAGGTACAATGAGCAGTTCTTC.

This clonotype was seen repeatedly, ten times or more. This sequence joins TRBV11-2 and TRBJ2-7; 8 positions agree with TRBD1. V shed 7 bases and J 6 bases; nucleotides not matched to a gene: 8. Per the germline V gene, CDR1 is SGHAT and CDR2 is FQNNGV. This CDR3 is built from 13 residues. CDR3 DNA sequence: TGTGCCAGCAACGTTGGACAGGGCTCCGAGCAGTACTTC. Amino acid sequence: CASNVGQGSEQYF.

Remarks on this clonotype: A far larger clone is one base from this, pointing to a likely read error. This rearrangement joins TRBV28 to TRBJ1-4; tentative D call: TRBD1 (5 bases). The J call is uncertain, as TRBJ2-3 better fits the DNA end. CDR1 is MDHEN and CDR2 is SYDVKM in the germline V gene. The CDR3 has 15 residues. The CDR3, as DNA: TGTGCCGGCAGCCGAGACAGACACCTTTTGAATACGCAGTATTTT. Protein product: CAGSRDRHLLNTQYF.

This clonotype was seen a few times. This rearrangement joins TRBV10-1 to TRBJ1-3; D may be TRBD1 (6 bases). With 5 bases removed from V and 2 bases from J, the gap between germline ends came to 10 bases. CDR3 length: 14 residues. The V gene's germline CDR1 is WNHNN and CDR2 SYGVQD (reference sequence). The chain's CDR3 is CASSQGSAGNTIYF. The CDR3 nucleotides are TGCGCCAGCAGTCAGGGGTCAGCTGGAAACACCATATATTTT.

There are a few counts of this clonotype. Written as DNA, the CDR3 is TGTGCCAGCAGTCAAACCCTAGCCAAAAACATTCAGTACTTC. Its protein is CASSQTLAKNIQYF. The chain joins TRBV6-5 to TRBJ2-4; D is unresolved. Germline V gene lookup returns CDR1 MNHEY and CDR2 SVGAGI. The CDR3 runs 14 residues. V lost 5 bases to trimming and J lost 0 bases, with 8 bases between them.

This clonotype has at least ten counts. The genes are TRBV12-3 or TRBV12-4 and TRBJ2-5; D unclear. There are 15 residues in the CDR3. Trimming stripped 5 bases from V and 1 base from J, with 14 bases between. In DNA form, the CDR3 reads TGTGCCAGCAGTCTAACTCCAGGTTTCCAAGAGACCCAGTACTTC. Translation gives CASSLTPGFQETQYF.

The chain recombines TRBV5-1 with TRBJ2-3; 9 bases line up with TRBD2. Trimming at V came to 0 bases and at J to 3 bases, leaving 14 bases not matched to a gene. The germline V gene encodes CDR1 SGHRS and CDR2 YFSETQ. The CDR3 length is 19 residues. CDR3 sequence reads: CASSLVSLFGGGETDTQYF. CDR3 bases: TGCGCCAGCAGCTTGGTGTCGTTATTCGGCGGGGGGGAGACAGATACGCAGTATTTT.

The genes are TRBV4-1 and TRBJ2-3; TRBD2 aligns across 10 bases. With V trimmed by 5 bases and J by 0 bases, 8 bases remained unmatched. The CDR3 has 17 residues. Per germline, CDR1 MGHRA and CDR2 YSYEKL. CDR3 sequence (DNA): TGCGCCAGCAGCGTTCTAGCGGGAGTATTAAGCACAGATACGCAGTATTTT. Amino acids: CASSVLAGVLSTDTQYF.

This clonotype was seen many times. V gene TRBV29-1 combines with J gene TRBJ2-5; tentatively, D is TRBD1 (6 bases). Per germline, CDR1 SQVTM and CDR2 ANQGSEA. CDR3 length equals 13 residues. V shed 4 bases and J shed 7 bases, with 16 bases lying between them. The CDR3 DNA sequence: TGCAGCGTTGGTCTCCAGGGGATGGGGACCCAGTACTTC. The encoded protein is CSVGLQGMGTQYF. Variable domain in full (rest from reference TRBV29-1 and TRBJ2-5): SAVISQKPSRDICQRGTSLTIQCQVDSQVTMMFWYRQQPGQSLTLIATANQGSEATYESGFVIDKFPISRPNLTFSTLTVSNMSPEDSSIYLCSVGLQGMGTQYFGPGTRLLVL.

A word on this clonotype: This may be a read error, as it is one base from a much larger clone. J is TRBJ2-2 and V is TRBV20-1; D is unclear. The CDR3 runs 13 residues. Germline V lookup: CDR1 DFQATT, CDR2 SNEGSKA (reference sequence). Trimming stripped 1 base from V and 4 bases from J, with 7 bases between. The CDR3 loop is CSARAPSTGELFF. The CDR3 DNA follows: TGCAGTGCTAGAGCCCCCTCCACCGGGGAGCTGTTTTTT.

This clonotype showed up many times. The V gene is TRBV20-1, the J gene TRBJ2-2; D possibly corresponds to TRBD2 (5 bases). The CDR3 consists of 17 residues. Germline V gives CDR1 DFQATT, CDR2 SNEGSKA (reference sequence). V lost 0 bases and J 5 bases, leaving 19 bases between the germline ends. CDR3 sequence: CSARDGERRKLTGELFF. The CDR3 bases are TGCAGTGCTAGAGATGGGGAAAGGAGGAAATTGACCGGGGAGCTGTTTTTT.

This clonotype was picked up many times. The chain recombines TRBV25-1 with TRBJ2-2, with a possible D match to TRBD1 (5 bases). The germline V gene has CDR1 MGHDK and CDR2 SYGVNS. The CDR3 totals 15 residues. The germline V and J ends were trimmed by 0 bases and 4 bases, with 9 bases remaining between them. The CDR3 region has the DNA TGTGCCAGCAGTGAATACGGCAGGGCCACCGGGGAGCTGTTTTTT. Protein: CASSEYGRATGELFF.

This clonotype was seen only a few times. The chain recombines TRBV19 with TRBJ2-5; a possible D gene is TRBD2 (6 bases). CDR3 size: 18 residues. Germline assignment: CDR1 LNHDA and CDR2 SQIVND (reference sequence). V lost 0 bases to trimming and J lost 0 bases, with 17 bases between them. CDR3 loop: CASSIDPGGRGHQETQYF. The CDR3 DNA is TGTGCCAGTAGTATAGATCCCGGCGGGCGGGGCCACCAAGAGACCCAGTACTTC. The full variable domain, in which reference TRBV19 and TRBJ2-5 provide the parts outside the CDR3, is DGGITQSPKYLFRKEGQNVTLSCEQNLNHDAMYWYRQDPGQGLRLIYYSQIVNDFQKGDIAEGYSVSREKKESFPLTVTSAQKNPTAFYLCASSIDPGGRGHQETQYFGPGTRLLVL.

This clonotype has ten or more counts. The chain uses TRBV27 and TRBJ2-1, with D perhaps assigned TRBD1 or TRBD2 (5 bases each). Germline CDR1 reads MNHEY; CDR2 reads SMNVEV (reference sequence). Trimming stripped 1 base from V and 4 bases from J, with 14 bases between. The length of the CDR3 is 16 residues. The CDR3 protein is CASSLFGTPGYNEQFF. The CDR3, as DNA: TGTGCCAGCAGTTTATTCGGGACGCCGGGGTACAATGAGCAGTTCTTC.

Details on this clonotype: A single base separates this from a much larger clone, so it may be a read error. The genes are TRBV30 and TRBJ1-5, with unresolved D. This CDR3 is built from 15 residues. Trimming cost V 3 bases and J 2 bases, with 14 bases left between them. In germline, CDR1 is GTSNPN, CDR2 SVGIG (reference sequence). CDR3 bases: TGTGCCTGGAGCCACCGGGCTGGGGGCAATCAGCCCCAGCATTTT. It specifies CAWSHRAGGNQPQHF.

The rearrangement joins TRBV29-1 to TRBJ2-3, with D tentatively TRBD1 (5 bases). This CDR3 region has 15 residues. From germline, CDR1 is SQVTM and CDR2 ANQGSEA. Trimming left V 4 bases short and J 1 base short, with 15 bases between. CDR3 nucleotide sequence: TGCAGCGTTGGTGAGGTGGGGCGCCGCACAGATACGCAGTATTTT. This sequence encodes CSVGEVGRRTDTQYF.

The CDR3 DNA sequence: TGTGCCAGCAGCCCTCGGGCAGGGGGGCCACAAGAGACCCAGTACTTC. This codes for CASSPRAGGPQETQYF. V is TRBV11-3 and J is TRBJ2-5, with D tentatively TRBD1 (7 bases). This CDR3 has 16 residues. Trimming took off 5 bases at V and 2 bases at J, with 18 bases between the two ends. Germline CDR1 SGHNT, CDR2 YENEEA.

This clonotype was recorded many times. The rearrangement uses TRBV4-1 and TRBJ2-1, with 13 nucleotides matching TRBD2. The CDR3 has 20 amino acids. Losses at the gene ends were 2 bases for V and 6 bases for J; bases not matched to a gene: 16. CDR1 MGHRA and CDR2 YSYEKL come from the germline V gene. The CDR3: CASSQLPGLAGTSACNEQFF. The CDR3 DNA reads TGCGCCAGCAGCCAACTTCCGGGACTAGCGGGAACATCTGCTTGCAATGAGCAGTTCTTC.

Comments on this clonotype: The germline gene is not matched at one end of the junction; a read error may be the cause. The chain links TRBV5-1 to TRBJ2-1; D is undetermined. This CDR3 comprises 15 residues. Germline loops: CDR1 SGHRS, CDR2 YFSETQ. In DNA, the CDR3 is TGCGCCAGCTGCTTGGACGCAAACCGGAACAGTGAGCAGTTCTTC. Amino acids: CASCLDANRNSEQFF.